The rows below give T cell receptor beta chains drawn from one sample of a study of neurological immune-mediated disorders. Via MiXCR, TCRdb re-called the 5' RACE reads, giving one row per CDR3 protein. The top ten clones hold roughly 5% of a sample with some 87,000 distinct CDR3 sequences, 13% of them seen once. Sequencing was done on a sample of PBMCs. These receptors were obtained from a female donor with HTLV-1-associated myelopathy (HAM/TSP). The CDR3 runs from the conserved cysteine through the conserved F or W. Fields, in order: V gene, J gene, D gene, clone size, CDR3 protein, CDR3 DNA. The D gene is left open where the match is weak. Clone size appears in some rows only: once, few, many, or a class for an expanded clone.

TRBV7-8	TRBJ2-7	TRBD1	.	CASSSQTGSEQYF	TGTGCCAGCAGCTCCCAGACAGGGTCCGAGCAGTACTTC
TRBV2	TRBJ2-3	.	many	CASSSQGDTQYF	TGTGCCAGCAGCTCCCAAGGGGATACGCAGTATTTT
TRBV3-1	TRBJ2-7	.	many	CASALLASNEQYF	TGTGCCAGCGCCCTCCTCGCGAGCAACGAGCAGTACTTC
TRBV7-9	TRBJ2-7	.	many	CASSLSGPVEQYF	TGTGCCAGCAGCTTATCAGGACCCGTCGAGCAGTACTTC
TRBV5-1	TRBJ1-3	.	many	CASSLEPLGGNTIYF	TGCGCCAGCAGCTTGGAGCCCCTCGGGGGAAACACCATATATTTT
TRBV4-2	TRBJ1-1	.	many	CASSQGVGSHTEAFF	TGTGCCAGCAGCCAAGGGGTAGGCAGTCACACTGAAGCTTTCTTT
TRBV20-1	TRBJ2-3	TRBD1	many	CSARDNRGVGYTDTQYF	TGCAGTGCTAGAGATAACAGGGGTGTTGGATACACAGATACGCAGTATTTT
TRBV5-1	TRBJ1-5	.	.	CASSPLPLGGNNQPQHF	TGCGCCAGCAGCCCCCTTCCCCTTGGAGGGAACAATCAGCCCCAGCATTTT
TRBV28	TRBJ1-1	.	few	CASTDTEAFF	TGTGCCAGCACCGACACTGAAGCTTTCTTT
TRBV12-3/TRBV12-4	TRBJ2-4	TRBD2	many	CASRTGTSGGRAKNIQYF	TGTGCCAGCAGGACCGGGACTAGCGGGGGGAGGGCCAAAAACATTCAGTACTTC
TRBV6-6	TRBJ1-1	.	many	CASADFLNTEAFF	TGTGCCAGCGCAGACTTCTTGAACACTGAAGCTTTCTTT
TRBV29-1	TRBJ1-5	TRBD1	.	CSTRTGGFGPQHF	TGCAGCACTAGGACAGGGGGTTTTGGACCCCAGCATTTT
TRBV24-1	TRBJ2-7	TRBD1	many	CATSDTGTGSSYEQYF	TGTGCCACCAGTGACACCGGGACAGGCAGTTCCTACGAGCAGTACTTC
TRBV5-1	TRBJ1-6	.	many	CASSLRGTGLRPLHF	TGCGCCAGCAGCTTGCGGGGGACTGGCCTTCGACCCCTCCACTTT
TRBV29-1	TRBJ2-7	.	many	CSVGAGVSYEQYF	TGCAGCGTTGGGGCAGGGGTCTCCTACGAGCAGTACTTC
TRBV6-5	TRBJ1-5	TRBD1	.	CASSGTGQQPQHF	TGTGCCAGCAGTGGGACAGGGCAGCAGCCCCAGCATTTT
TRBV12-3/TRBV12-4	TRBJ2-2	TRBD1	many	CASSSPPGQGPGELFF	TGTGCCAGCAGCTCCCCCCCGGGACAGGGTCCCGGGGAGCTGTTTTTT
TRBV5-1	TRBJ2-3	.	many	CASSLAGTRGTDTQYF	TGCGCCAGCAGCTTGGCTGGGACCCGAGGCACAGATACGCAGTATTTT
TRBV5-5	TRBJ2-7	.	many	CASTVRPSSSYEQYF	TGTGCCAGCACCGTTAGACCGTCGAGCTCCTACGAGCAGTACTTC
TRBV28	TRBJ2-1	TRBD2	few	CASSGGAGGAFNEQFF	TGTGCCAGCAGCGGGGGAGCGGGGGGTGCCTTTAATGAGCAGTTCTTC
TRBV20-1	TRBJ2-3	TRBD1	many	CSARGGQGNVDTQYF	TGCAGTGCTAGAGGGGGACAGGGTAATGTGGATACGCAGTATTTT
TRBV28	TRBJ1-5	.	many	CASSSGAQPQHF	TGTGCCAGCAGTTCAGGGGCACAGCCCCAGCATTTT
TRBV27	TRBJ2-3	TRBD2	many	CASRHFGGTDTQYF	TGTGCCAGCAGACACTTCGGGGGGACAGATACGCAGTATTTT
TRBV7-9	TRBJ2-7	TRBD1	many	CASSFSGQGIGEQYF	TGTGCCAGCAGCTTTTCTGGACAGGGGATTGGCGAGCAGTACTTC
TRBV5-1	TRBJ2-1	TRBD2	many	CASSKGGGAPYNEQFF	TGCGCCAGCAGCAAAGGCGGGGGGGCCCCCTACAATGAGCAGTTCTTC
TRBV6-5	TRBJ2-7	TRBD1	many	CASSSGQGRYEQYF	TGTGCCAGCAGTTCGGGACAGGGGAGATACGAGCAGTACTTC
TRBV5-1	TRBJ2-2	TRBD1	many	CASSQVGQGGGELFF	TGCGCCAGCAGCCAAGTCGGACAGGGTGGCGGGGAGCTGTTTTTT
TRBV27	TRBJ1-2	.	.	CASSFRNNGAQGCYTF	TGTGCCAGCAGTTTCCGCAACAACGGGGCTCAAGGATGCTACACCTTC
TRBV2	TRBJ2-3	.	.	CANKVLASDTQYF	TGTGCCAACAAGGTATTAGCGTCAGATACGCAGTATTTT
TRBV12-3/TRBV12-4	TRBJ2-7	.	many	CASSLGVTYEQYF	TGTGCCAGCAGTTTAGGTGTGACCTACGAGCAGTACTTC
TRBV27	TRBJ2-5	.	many	CASSLGHISQTQYF	TGTGCCAGCAGTTTAGGACACATCAGTCAGACCCAGTACTTC
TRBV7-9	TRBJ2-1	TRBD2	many	CASSPGTSGGFEQFF	TGTGCCAGCAGCCCTGGGACTAGCGGGGGGTTTGAGCAGTTCTTC
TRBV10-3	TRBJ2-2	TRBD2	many	CAIGGLAGNTGELFF	TGTGCCATCGGAGGGCTAGCGGGGAACACCGGGGAGCTGTTTTTT
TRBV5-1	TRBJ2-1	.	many	CASRQVYNYNEQFF	TGCGCCAGCAGACAGGTATATAACTACAATGAGCAGTTCTTC
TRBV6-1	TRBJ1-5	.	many	CASSGSTSVSNQPQHF	TGTGCCAGCAGTGGTTCAACCTCGGTTAGCAATCAGCCCCAGCATTTT
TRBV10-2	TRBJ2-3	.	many	CASSESGAGVADTQYF	TGCGCCAGCAGTGAGTCTGGGGCGGGTGTGGCAGATACGCAGTATTTT
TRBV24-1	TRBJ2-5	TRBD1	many	CATSDWTGAKETQYF	TGTGCCACCAGTGACTGGACAGGGGCGAAAGAGACCCAGTACTTC
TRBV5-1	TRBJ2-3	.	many	CASSLAVIRTDTQYF	TGCGCCAGCAGCCTTGCGGTGATCCGCACAGATACGCAGTATTTT
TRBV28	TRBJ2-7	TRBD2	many	CASSEPSGGSYEQYF	TGTGCCAGCAGTGAACCTAGCGGGGGATCCTACGAGCAGTACTTC
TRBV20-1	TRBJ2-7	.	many	CSAAPAGASYEQYF	TGCAGTGCCGCTCCGGCGGGGGCCTCCTACGAGCAGTACTTC
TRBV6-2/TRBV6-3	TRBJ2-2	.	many	CASRPFTGSTGELFF	TGTGCCAGCAGACCATTTACAGGGTCTACCGGGGAGCTGTTTTTT
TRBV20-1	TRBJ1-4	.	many	CSARRGPPNEKLFF	TGCAGTGCTCGCCGGGGGCCGCCTAATGAAAAACTGTTTTTT